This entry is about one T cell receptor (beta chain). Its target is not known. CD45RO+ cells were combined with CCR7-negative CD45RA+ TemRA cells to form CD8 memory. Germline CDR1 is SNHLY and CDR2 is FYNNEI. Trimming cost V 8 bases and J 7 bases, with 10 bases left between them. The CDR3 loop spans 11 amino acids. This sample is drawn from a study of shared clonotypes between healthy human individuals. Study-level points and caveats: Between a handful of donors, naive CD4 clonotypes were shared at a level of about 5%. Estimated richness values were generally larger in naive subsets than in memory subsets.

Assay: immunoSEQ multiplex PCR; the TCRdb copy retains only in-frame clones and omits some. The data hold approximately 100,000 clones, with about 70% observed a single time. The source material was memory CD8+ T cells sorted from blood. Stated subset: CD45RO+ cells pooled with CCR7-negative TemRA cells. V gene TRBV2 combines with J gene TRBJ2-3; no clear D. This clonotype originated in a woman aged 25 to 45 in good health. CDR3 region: CASGWPNTQYF. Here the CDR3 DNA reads TGTGCCAGCGGGTGGCCTAATACGCAGTATTTT. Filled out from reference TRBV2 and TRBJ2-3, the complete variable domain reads EPEVTQTPSHQVTQMGQEVILRCVPISNHLYFYWYRQILGQKVEFLVSFYNNEISEKSEIFDDQFSVERPDGSNFTLKIRSTKLEDSAMYFCASGWPNTQYFGPGTRLTVL.